This record looks at one TCR beta chain sequence and its context. Its target is not known. This sample was included in a study of T cell responses to AZD1222 COVID-19 vaccine. Data came from immunoSEQ multiplex PCR; TCRdb stores just in-frame clones and leaves some out. Altogether some 130,000 clones are present, about nine tenths being singletons, with the ten largest covering 6.3%. General observations from the study: The peak T cell response came first, and repertoires were sampled only after it. Among vaccine-associated CD4 TCRs, coverage spanned spike, with dominance at 160-218 and 743-854. Reportedly, nearly half the spike-specific TCRs target unmutated variant regions. It should be noted that donors were predominantly white British and more often female, and clonal diversity was possibly underestimated.

V was shortened by 2 bases and J by 0 bases, with 8 bases between the two germline ends. Germline V gene lookup returns CDR1 SGHTS and CDR2 YDEGEE. The CDR3 covers 14 residues. This clonotype was obtained from an adult in good health. Sequencing used peripheral blood, obtained on day 0 of AZD1222 vaccination. The rearrangement joins TRBV5-8 to TRBJ1-1; perhaps TRBD1 as D (5 bases). DNA for the CDR3: TGTGCCAGCAGCTTCCCGGGGGTGAACACTGAAGCTTTCTTT. Residues: CASSFPGVNTEAFF.